This TCR beta chain originates from a study of human thymus T cells. The ends lost 5 bases at V and 8 bases at J; junction bases unmatched: 8. The CDR3 spans 14 residues. The germline V gene has CDR1 MGHDK and CDR2 SYGVNS. Some clones are missing from TCRdb's copy, which holds only in-frame ones; the method was immunoSEQ multiplex PCR. This sample carries approximately 40,000 clones, about 94% of them seen once, and the ten largest clones take more than 0.1%. Input material: blood. The rearrangement joins TRBV25-1 to TRBJ2-1, with TRBD2 identical over 8 bases. This sequence was found in a boy under two years old with a congenital heart defect but otherwise immunologically healthy. CDR3: CASSLRGGIDEQFF. The CDR3 DNA is TGTGCCAGCAGTCTGCGCGGGGGGATCGATGAGCAGTTCTTC.